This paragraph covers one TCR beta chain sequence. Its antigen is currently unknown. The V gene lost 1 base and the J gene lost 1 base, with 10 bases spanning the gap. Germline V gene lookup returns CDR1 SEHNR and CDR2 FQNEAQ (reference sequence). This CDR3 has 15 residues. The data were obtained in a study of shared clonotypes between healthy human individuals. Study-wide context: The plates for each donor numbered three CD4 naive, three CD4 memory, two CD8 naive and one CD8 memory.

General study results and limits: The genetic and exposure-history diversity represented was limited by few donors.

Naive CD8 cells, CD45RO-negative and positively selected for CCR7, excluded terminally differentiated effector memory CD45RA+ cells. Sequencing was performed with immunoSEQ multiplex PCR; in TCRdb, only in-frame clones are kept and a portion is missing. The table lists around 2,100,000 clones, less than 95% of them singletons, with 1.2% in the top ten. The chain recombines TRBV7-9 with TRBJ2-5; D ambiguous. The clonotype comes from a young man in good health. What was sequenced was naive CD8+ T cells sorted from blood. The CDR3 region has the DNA TGTGCCAGCAGCTTAGAGGGCGCAGCCCAAGAGACCCAGTACTTC. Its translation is CASSLEGAAQETQYF.